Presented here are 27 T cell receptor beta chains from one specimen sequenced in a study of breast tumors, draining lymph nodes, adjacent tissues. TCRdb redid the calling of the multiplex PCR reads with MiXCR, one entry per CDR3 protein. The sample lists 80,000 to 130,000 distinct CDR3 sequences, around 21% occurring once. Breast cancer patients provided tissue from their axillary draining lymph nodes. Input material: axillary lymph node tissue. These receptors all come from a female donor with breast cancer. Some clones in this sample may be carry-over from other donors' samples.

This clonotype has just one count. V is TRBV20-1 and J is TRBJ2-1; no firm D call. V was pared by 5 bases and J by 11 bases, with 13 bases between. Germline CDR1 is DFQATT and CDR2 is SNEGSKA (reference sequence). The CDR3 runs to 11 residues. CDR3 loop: CSALTGPKQFF. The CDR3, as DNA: TGCAGTGCTCTGACTGGCCCCAAGCAGTTCTTC.

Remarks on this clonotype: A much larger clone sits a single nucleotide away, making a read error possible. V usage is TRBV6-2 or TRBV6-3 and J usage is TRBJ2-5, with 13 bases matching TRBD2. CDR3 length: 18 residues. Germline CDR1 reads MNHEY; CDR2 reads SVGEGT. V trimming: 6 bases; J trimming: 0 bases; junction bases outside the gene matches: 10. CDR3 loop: CASRKWTSGGTNQETQYF. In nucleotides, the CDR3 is TGTGCCAGCAGAAAGTGGACTAGCGGGGGAACTAACCAAGAGACCCAGTACTTC.

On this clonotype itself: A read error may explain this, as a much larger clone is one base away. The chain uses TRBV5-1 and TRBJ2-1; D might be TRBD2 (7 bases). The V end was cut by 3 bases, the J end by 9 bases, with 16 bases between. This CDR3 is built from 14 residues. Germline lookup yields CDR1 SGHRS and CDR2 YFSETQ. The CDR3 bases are TGCGCCAGCAGCTGGGGACGGGGGGCAGGTGAGCAGTTCTTC. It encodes CASSWGRGAGEQFF. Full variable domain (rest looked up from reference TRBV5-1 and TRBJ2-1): KAGVTQTPRYLIKTRGQQVTLSCSPISGHRSVSWYQQTPGQGLQFLFEYFSETQRNKGNFPGRFSGRQFSNSRSEMNVSTLELGDSALYLCASSWGRGAGEQFFGPGTRLTVL.

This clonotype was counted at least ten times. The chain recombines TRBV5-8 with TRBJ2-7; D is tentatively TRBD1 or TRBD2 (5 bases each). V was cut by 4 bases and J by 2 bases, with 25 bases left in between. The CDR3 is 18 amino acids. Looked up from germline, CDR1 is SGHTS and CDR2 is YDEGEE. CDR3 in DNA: TGTGCCAGCAGCCCGCACCCCATCGGGGCAACTGGTACCTACGAGCAGTACTTC. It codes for CASSPHPIGATGTYEQYF.

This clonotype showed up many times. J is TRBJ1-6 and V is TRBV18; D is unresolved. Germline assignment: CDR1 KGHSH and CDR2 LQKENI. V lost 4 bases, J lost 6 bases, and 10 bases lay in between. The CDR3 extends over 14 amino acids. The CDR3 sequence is CASSLQTGNSPLHF. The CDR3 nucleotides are TGTGCCAGCTCACTACAGACGGGTAATTCACCCCTCCACTTT.

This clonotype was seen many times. The CDR3 protein is CASSQQGIDGYTF. CDR3 DNA sequence: TGTGCCAGCAGTCAACAGGGTATCGATGGCTACACCTTC. This chain uses TRBV7-6 with TRBJ1-2; possibly TRBD1 for D (6 bases). The length of the CDR3 is 13 residues. V lost 6 bases, J lost 6 bases, and 14 bases lay in between. Per the germline V gene, CDR1 is SGHVS and CDR2 is FNYEAQ.

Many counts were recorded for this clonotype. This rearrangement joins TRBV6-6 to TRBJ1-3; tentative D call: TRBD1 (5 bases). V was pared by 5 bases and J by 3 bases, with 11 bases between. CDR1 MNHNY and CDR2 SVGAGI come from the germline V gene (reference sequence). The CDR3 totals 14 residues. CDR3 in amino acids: CASSLGQSGNTIYF. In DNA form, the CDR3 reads TGTGCCAGCAGTCTCGGACAAAGTGGAAACACCATATATTTT.

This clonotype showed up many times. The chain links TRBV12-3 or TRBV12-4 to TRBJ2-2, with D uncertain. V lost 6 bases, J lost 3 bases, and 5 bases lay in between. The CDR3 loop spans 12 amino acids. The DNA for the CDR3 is TGTGCCAGCAGAATGGACACCGGGGAGCTGTTTTTT. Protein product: CASRMDTGELFF.

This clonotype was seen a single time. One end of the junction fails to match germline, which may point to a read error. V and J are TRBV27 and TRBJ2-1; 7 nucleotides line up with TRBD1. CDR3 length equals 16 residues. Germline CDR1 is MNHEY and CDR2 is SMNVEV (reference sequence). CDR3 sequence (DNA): TGTGCCAGCAGTTTATCCACCGGGACAGACTACAATGAGCAGATCTTC. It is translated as CASSLSTGTDYNEQIF.

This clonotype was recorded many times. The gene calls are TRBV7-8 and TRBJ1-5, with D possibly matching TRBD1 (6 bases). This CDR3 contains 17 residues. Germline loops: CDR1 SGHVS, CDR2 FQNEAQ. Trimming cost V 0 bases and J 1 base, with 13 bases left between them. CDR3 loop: CASSLARRGPSNQPQHF. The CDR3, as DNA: TGTGCCAGCAGCTTAGCGCGCCGGGGGCCGAGCAATCAGCCCCAGCATTTT.

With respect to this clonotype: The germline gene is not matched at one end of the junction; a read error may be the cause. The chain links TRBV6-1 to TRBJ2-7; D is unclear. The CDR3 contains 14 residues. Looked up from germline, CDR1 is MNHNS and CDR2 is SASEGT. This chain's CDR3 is CVSRDVRAVYEQYF. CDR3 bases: TGTGTCAGCAGAGACGTACGGGCTGTCTACGAGCAGTACTTC.

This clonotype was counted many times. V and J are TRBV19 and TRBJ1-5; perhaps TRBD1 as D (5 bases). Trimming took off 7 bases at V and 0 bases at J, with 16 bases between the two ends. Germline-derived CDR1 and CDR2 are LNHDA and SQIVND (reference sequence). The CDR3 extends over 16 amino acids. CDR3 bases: TGTGCCAGTACCTCCGACAGACAATATAGCAATCAGCCCCAGCATTTT. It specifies CASTSDRQYSNQPQHF.

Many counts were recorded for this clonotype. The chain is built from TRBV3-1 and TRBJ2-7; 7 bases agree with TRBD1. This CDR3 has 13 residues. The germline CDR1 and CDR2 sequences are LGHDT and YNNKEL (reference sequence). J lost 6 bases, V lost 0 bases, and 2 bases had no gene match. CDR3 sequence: CASSQEGGSEQYF. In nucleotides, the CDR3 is TGTGCCAGCAGCCAAGAAGGGGGCTCCGAGCAGTACTTC.

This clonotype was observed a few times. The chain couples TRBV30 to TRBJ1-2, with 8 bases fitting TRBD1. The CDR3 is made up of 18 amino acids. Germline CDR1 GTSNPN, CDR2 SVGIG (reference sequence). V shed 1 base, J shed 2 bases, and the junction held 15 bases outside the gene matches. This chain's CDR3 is CAWSANVAPGQANYGYTF. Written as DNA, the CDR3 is TGTGCCTGGAGTGCCAACGTAGCCCCGGGACAGGCAAACTATGGCTACACCTTC.

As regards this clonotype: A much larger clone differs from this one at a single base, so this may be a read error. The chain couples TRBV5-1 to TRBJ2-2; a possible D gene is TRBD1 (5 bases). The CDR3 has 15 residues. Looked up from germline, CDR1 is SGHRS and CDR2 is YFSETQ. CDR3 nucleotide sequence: TGCGTCAGCAGCTTGGGTCAGGGATTACCCGGGGAGCTGTTTTTT. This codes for CVSSLGQGLPGELFF.

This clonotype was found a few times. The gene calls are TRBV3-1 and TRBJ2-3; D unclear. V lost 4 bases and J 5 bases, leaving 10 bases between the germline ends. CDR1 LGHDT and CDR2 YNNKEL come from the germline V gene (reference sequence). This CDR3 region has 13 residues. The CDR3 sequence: CASSPTPRDTQYF. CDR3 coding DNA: TGTGCCAGCAGCCCCACCCCCCGAGATACGCAGTATTTT.

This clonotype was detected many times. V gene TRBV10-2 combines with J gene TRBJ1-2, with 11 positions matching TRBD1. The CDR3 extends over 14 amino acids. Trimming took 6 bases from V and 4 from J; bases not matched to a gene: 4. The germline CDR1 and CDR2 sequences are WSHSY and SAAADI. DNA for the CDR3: TGCGCCAGCAGGAGGGGACAGGGGGGCTATGGCTACACCTTC. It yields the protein CASRRGQGGYGYTF.

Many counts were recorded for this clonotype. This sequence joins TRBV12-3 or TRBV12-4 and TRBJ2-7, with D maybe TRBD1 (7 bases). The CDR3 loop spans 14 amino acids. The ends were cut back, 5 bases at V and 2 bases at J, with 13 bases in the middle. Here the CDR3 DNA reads TGTGCCAGCAGTCCAGGGGGGACACCCTACGAGCAGTACTTC. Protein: CASSPGGTPYEQYF.

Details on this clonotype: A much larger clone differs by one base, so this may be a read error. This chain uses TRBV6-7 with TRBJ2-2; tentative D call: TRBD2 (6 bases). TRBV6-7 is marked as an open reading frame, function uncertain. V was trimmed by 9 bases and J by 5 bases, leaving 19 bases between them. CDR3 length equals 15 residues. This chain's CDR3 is CARGSGTCGTGELFF. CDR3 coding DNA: TGTGCCAGAGGTTCCGGGACTTGCGGGACCGGGGAGCTGTTTTTT.

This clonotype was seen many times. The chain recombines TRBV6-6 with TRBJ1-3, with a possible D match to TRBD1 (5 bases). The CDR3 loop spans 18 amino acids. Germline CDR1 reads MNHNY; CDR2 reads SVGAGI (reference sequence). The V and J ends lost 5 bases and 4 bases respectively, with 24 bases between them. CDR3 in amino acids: CASSPPSNLGLPGNTIYF. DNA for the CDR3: TGTGCCAGCAGTCCACCGTCTAACCTGGGACTTCCCGGAAACACCATATATTTT.

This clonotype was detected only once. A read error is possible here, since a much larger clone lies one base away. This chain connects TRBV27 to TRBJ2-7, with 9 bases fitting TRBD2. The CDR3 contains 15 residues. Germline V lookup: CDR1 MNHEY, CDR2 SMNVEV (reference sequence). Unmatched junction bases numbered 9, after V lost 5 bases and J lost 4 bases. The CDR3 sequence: CASSRWASGAYEQYF. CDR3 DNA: TGTGCCAGCAGTCGGTGGGCTAGCGGGGCTTACGAGCAGTACTTC.

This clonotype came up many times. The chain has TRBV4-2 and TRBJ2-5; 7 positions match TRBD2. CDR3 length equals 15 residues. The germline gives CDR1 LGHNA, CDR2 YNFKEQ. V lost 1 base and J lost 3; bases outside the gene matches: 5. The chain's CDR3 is CASSQAGTSEETQYF. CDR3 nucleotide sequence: TGTGCCAGCAGCCAAGCTGGAACTAGCGAAGAGACCCAGTACTTC.

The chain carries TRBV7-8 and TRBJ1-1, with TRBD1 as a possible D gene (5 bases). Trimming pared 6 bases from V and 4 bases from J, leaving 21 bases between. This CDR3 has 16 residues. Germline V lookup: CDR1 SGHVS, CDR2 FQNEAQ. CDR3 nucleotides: TGTGCCAGCAGTAAAGTGGTGGCAGGGTATGGCACTGAAGCTTTCTTT. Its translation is CASSKVVAGYGTEAFF.

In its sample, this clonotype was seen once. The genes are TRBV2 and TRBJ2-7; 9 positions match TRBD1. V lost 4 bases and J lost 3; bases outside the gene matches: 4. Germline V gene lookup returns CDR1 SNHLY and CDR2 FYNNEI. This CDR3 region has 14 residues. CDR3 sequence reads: CASSAGTGRYEQYF. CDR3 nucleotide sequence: TGTGCCAGCAGTGCCGGGACAGGGCGCTACGAGCAGTACTTC.

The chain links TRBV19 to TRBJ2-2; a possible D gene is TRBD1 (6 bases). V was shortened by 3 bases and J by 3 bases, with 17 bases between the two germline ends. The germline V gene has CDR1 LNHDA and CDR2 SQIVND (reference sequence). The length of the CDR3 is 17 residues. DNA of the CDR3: TGTGCCAGTAGTATTACAAGGCAGGGGACATACACCGGGGAGCTGTTTTTT. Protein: CASSITRQGTYTGELFF.

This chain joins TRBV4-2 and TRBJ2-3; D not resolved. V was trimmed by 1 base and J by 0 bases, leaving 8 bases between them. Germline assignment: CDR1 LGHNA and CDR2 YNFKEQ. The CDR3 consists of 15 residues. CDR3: CASSQGRSSTDTQYF. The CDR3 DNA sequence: TGTGCCAGCAGCCAAGGAAGGTCCAGCACAGATACGCAGTATTTT.

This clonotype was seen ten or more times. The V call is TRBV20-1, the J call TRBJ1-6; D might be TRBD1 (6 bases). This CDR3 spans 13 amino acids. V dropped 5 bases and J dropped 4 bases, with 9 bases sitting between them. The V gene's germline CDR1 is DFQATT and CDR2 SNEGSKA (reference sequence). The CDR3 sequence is CSAQDSYNSPLHF. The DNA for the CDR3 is TGCAGTGCTCAGGACAGTTATAATTCACCCCTCCACTTT.